This T cell receptor (beta chain) was captured by sequencing in a study of vaccination and CD4 T cells after COVID-19. On the study more broadly: Median time from second vaccine dose to sampling was roughly 72 days (14 to 241).

Treatment described: roughly ten-day PBMC culture with coronavirus spike peptide pools or control peptides (ViraFEST assay). In the case of this clonotype: No antigen is known for it.

The Oncomine TCR Beta short-read assay was what sequenced the DNA obtained from cultured CD4+ T cells. TCRdb re-called the PCR reads through MiXCR, storing one row per CDR3 protein. The sample includes roughly 13,000 distinct CDR3 sequences, under 55% of them seen just once. J was trimmed by 6 bases and V by 5 bases; bases with no gene match: 9. The CDR3 is made up of 14 amino acids. Germline V gene data show CDR1 as SGHAT and CDR2 as FQNNGV. The chain links TRBV11-2 to TRBJ1-1, with 7 bases that match TRBD1. The source is a human donor who had recovered from COVID-19. The specimen was CD4+ T cells from blood, cultured in vitro, collected before SARS-CoV-2 vaccination. DNA for the CDR3: TGTGCCAGCAGCCGGGACAGCGTTGGGGCTGAAGCTTTCTTT. This translates into CASSRDSVGAEAFF.